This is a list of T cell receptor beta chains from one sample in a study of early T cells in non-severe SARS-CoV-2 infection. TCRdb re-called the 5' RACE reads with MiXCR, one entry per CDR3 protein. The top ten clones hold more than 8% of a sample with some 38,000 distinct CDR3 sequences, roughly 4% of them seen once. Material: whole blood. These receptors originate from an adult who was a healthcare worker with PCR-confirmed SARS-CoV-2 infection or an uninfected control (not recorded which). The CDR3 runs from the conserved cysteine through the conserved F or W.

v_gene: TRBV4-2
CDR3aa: CASSLQTNTDTQYF

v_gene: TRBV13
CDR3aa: CASSLGGVGGDQPQHF

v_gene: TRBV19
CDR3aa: CASKRAGLAGSGANVLTF

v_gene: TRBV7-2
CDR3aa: CASSSTGGDNQPQHF

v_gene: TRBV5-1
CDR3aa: CASSLAAGLYGYTF

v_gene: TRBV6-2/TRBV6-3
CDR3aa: CASSYQVPAQYF

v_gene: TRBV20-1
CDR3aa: CSASRGSQGARGYTF

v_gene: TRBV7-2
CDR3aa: CASSLFAAGTGNTIYF

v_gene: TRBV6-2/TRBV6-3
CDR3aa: CASSSLNEQYF

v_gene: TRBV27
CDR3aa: CASSFRGAGNTQYF

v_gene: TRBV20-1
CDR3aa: CSARLMKGLADNEQFF

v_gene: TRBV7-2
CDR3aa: CASSRQNQETQYF

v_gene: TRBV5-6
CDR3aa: CASSSLADEQFF

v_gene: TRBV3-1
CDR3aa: CASSQGLAGNNEQFF

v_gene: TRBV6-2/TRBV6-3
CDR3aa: CASSPIAGGAQRHQPQHF

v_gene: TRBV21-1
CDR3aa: CASSEDQPQHF

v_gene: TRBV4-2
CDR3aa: CASSQDGFLTDTQYF

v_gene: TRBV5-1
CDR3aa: CASSLSLATGELFF

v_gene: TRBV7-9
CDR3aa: CASSLASGYQETQYF

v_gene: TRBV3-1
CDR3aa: CASSQDLPGLETYNEQFF

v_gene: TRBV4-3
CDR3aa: CASSWTSGRSDTQYF

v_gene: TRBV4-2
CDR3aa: CASSQALGLSYNEQFF

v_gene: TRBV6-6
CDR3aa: CASTLLEGGTEAFF

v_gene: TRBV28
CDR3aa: CATTGRDSGFF

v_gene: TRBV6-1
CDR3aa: CASSESQPQHF

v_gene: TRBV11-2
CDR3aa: CASSFRSPNEQFF

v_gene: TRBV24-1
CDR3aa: CATSDSMAGEETQYF

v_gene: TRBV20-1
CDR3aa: CSAYLEPGLDNEQFF

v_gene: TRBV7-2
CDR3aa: CASSWGALSDTQYF